Listed below are T cell receptor beta chains from one sample, sequenced in a study of beta chain features in type 1 diabetes. Clones were read by immunoSEQ multiplex PCR, and TCRdb kept only the in-frame ones, dropping some. Among 300,000 to 450,000 clones listed, around a tenth were seen once. Input material: central memory CD4+ T cells from blood. All receptors derive from a man aged 25-45 years with type 1 diabetes. Each CDR3 is given with its conserved first and last residue. Each record gives: V gene, J gene, clone size, D gene, CDR3 protein, CDR3 DNA. A D gene is named only where the DNA matches it firmly. A clone size is listed for some rows: how often the clone was seen (once, few, many), or a class if it is expanded.

v_gene: TRBV6-6
j_gene: TRBJ2-5
abundance: few
d_gene: .
CDR3aa: CASSYSIGAETQYF
CDR3nt: TGTGCCAGCAGTTACTCGATTGGGGCAGAGACCCAGTACTTC

v_gene: TRBV5-6
j_gene: TRBJ2-4
abundance: few
d_gene: .
CDR3aa: CASSLTLAKNIQYF
CDR3nt: TGTGCCAGCAGCTTGACGCTAGCCAAAAACATTCAGTACTTC

v_gene: TRBV6-5
j_gene: TRBJ2-7
abundance: few
d_gene: TRBD1
CDR3aa: CASSRLPGTGNEQYF
CDR3nt: TGTGCCAGCAGTCGATTACCCGGGACAGGGAACGAGCAGTACTTC

v_gene: TRBV29-1
j_gene: TRBJ2-7
abundance: few
d_gene: .
CDR3aa: CSVGTQQVQYF
CDR3nt: TGCAGCGTTGGCACCCAACAGGTGCAGTACTTC

v_gene: TRBV10-3
j_gene: TRBJ2-1
abundance: .
d_gene: TRBD2
CDR3aa: CAISVGTSDYNEQFF
CDR3nt: TGTGCCATCAGTGTAGGGACTAGCGATTACAATGAGCAGTTCTTC

v_gene: TRBV27
j_gene: TRBJ2-3
abundance: .
d_gene: .
CDR3aa: CASSLKGISLTDTQYF
CDR3nt: TGTGCCAGCAGTTTAAAAGGGATCTCCCTCACAGATACGCAGTATTTT

v_gene: TRBV5-4
j_gene: TRBJ2-3
abundance: many
d_gene: TRBD1
CDR3aa: CASSGSGTGTDTQYF
CDR3nt: TGTGCCAGCAGCGGCTCCGGGACAGGGACAGATACGCAGTATTTT

v_gene: TRBV28
j_gene: TRBJ1-4
abundance: few
d_gene: TRBD1
CDR3aa: CASSSFRGAGSEKLFF
CDR3nt: TGTGCCAGCAGTTCCTTCAGGGGGGCGGGGTCTGAAAAACTGTTTTTT

v_gene: TRBV30
j_gene: TRBJ2-7
abundance: many
d_gene: .
CDR3aa: CAWSVLHGAYEQYF
CDR3nt: TGTGCCTGGAGTGTACTCCATGGGGCCTACGAGCAGTACTTC

v_gene: TRBV11-2
j_gene: TRBJ2-7
abundance: many
d_gene: .
CDR3aa: CASSLEVAYEQYF
CDR3nt: TGTGCCAGCAGCTTAGAGGTAGCCTACGAGCAGTACTTC

v_gene: TRBV27
j_gene: TRBJ1-5
abundance: few
d_gene: .
CDR3aa: CASSFLDQPQHF
CDR3nt: TGTGCCAGCAGTTTTTTAGATCAGCCCCAGCATTTT

v_gene: TRBV6-5
j_gene: TRBJ2-5
abundance: few
d_gene: .
CDR3aa: CASSQPRIGQETQYF
CDR3nt: TGTGCCAGCAGTCAACCCAGGATAGGGCAAGAGACCCAGTACTTC

v_gene: TRBV5-1
j_gene: TRBJ2-5
abundance: .
d_gene: TRBD1
CDR3aa: CASSLGDRGKEETQYF
CDR3nt: TGCGCCAGCAGCTTGGGGGACAGGGGTAAGGAAGAGACCCAGTACTTC

v_gene: TRBV7-3
j_gene: TRBJ1-2
abundance: .
d_gene: .
CDR3aa: CASSRSDVGYTF
CDR3nt: TGTGCCAGCAGTCGTTCCGACGTTGGCTACACCTTC

v_gene: TRBV5-1
j_gene: TRBJ2-3
abundance: .
d_gene: TRBD2
CDR3aa: CASSTASGSRTDTQYF
CDR3nt: TGCGCCAGCAGCACGGCTAGCGGAAGTCGCACAGATACGCAGTATTTT

v_gene: TRBV11-3
j_gene: TRBJ2-3
abundance: .
d_gene: .
CDR3aa: CASSLDGRGHTQYF
CDR3nt: TGTGCCAGCAGCTTAGATGGCAGAGGGCATACGCAGTATTTT

v_gene: TRBV5-1
j_gene: TRBJ1-1
abundance: .
d_gene: .
CDR3aa: CASSLGFSGDTEAFF
CDR3nt: TGCGCCAGCAGCTTGGGATTTTCCGGGGACACTGAAGCTTTCTTT

v_gene: TRBV5-1
j_gene: TRBJ1-1
abundance: many
d_gene: .
CDR3aa: CASRAGTTNTEAFF
CDR3nt: TGCGCCAGCAGAGCCGGGACAACGAACACTGAAGCTTTCTTT

v_gene: TRBV7-2
j_gene: TRBJ1-2
abundance: .
d_gene: TRBD1
CDR3aa: CASSLSRPGQGFGYTF
CDR3nt: TGTGCCAGCAGCTTAAGCCGACCCGGACAGGGCTTTGGCTACACCTTC

v_gene: TRBV5-1
j_gene: TRBJ2-7
abundance: many
d_gene: .
CDR3aa: CASSLATDSYEQYF
CDR3nt: TGCGCCAGCAGCTTGGCCACGGACAGCTACGAGCAGTACTTC

v_gene: TRBV28
j_gene: TRBJ1-2
abundance: .
d_gene: TRBD1
CDR3aa: CASSTGGTEANYGYTF
CDR3nt: TGTGCCAGCAGCACCGGGGGGACAGAGGCTAACTATGGCTACACCTTC

v_gene: TRBV6-1
j_gene: TRBJ2-7
abundance: .
d_gene: .
CDR3aa: CASSARQQFVGEQYF
CDR3nt: TGTGCCAGCAGTGCCCGACAGCAATTCGTGGGGGAGCAGTACTTC

v_gene: TRBV28
j_gene: TRBJ1-4
abundance: few
d_gene: .
CDR3aa: CASSNSDATNEKLFF
CDR3nt: TGTGCCAGCAGTAACTCAGACGCAACTAATGAAAAACTGTTTTTT

v_gene: TRBV9
j_gene: TRBJ2-1
abundance: .
d_gene: .
CDR3aa: CASSGTTYNEQFF
CDR3nt: TGTGCCAGCAGCGGGACGACCTACAATGAGCAGTTCTTC

v_gene: TRBV14
j_gene: TRBJ1-1
abundance: .
d_gene: TRBD1
CDR3aa: CASSPWTGGLNTEAFF
CDR3nt: TGTGCCAGCAGCCCCTGGACAGGGGGATTGAACACTGAAGCTTTCTTT

v_gene: TRBV29-1
j_gene: TRBJ2-5
abundance: .
d_gene: TRBD1
CDR3aa: CSAQPGQGRETQYF
CDR3nt: TGCAGCGCCCAACCGGGACAGGGGCGAGAGACCCAGTACTTC

v_gene: TRBV4-1
j_gene: TRBJ1-1
abundance: few
d_gene: .
CDR3aa: CASSLGVDLHTEAFF
CDR3nt: TGCGCCAGCAGCCTAGGGGTAGATCTTCACACTGAAGCTTTCTTT

v_gene: TRBV5-8
j_gene: TRBJ2-7
abundance: few
d_gene: TRBD1
CDR3aa: CASSHPGQAYEQYF
CDR3nt: TGTGCCAGCAGTCATCCGGGACAGGCATACGAGCAGTACTTC

v_gene: TRBV11-3
j_gene: TRBJ2-3
abundance: few
d_gene: TRBD2
CDR3aa: CASSLPGGTDTQYF
CDR3nt: TGTGCCAGCAGCCTCCCGGGGGGGACAGATACGCAGTATTTT

v_gene: TRBV13
j_gene: TRBJ2-3
abundance: few
d_gene: TRBD1
CDR3aa: CASSPGQGRADTQYF
CDR3nt: TGTGCCAGCAGCCCGGGACAGGGGAGGGCAGATACGCAGTATTTT

v_gene: TRBV5-6
j_gene: TRBJ2-7
abundance: few
d_gene: .
CDR3aa: CASSLGSAPYEQYF
CDR3nt: TGTGCCAGCAGCTTGGGCTCGGCCCCCTACGAGCAGTACTTC

v_gene: TRBV18
j_gene: TRBJ1-5
abundance: few
d_gene: TRBD1
CDR3aa: CASSPGTGANQPQHF
CDR3nt: TGTGCCAGCTCACCAGGGACAGGGGCCAATCAGCCCCAGCATTTT

v_gene: TRBV7-2
j_gene: TRBJ2-6
abundance: .
d_gene: .
CDR3aa: CASSRDSGANVLTF
CDR3nt: TGTGCCAGCAGCCGGGACTCTGGGGCCAACGTCCTGACTTTC

v_gene: TRBV7-9
j_gene: TRBJ2-7
abundance: few
d_gene: TRBD1
CDR3aa: CASSLGTGVREQYF
CDR3nt: TGTGCCAGCAGCTTGGGGACAGGGGTCCGCGAGCAGTACTTC

v_gene: TRBV7-9
j_gene: TRBJ1-4
abundance: many
d_gene: .
CDR3aa: CASSVAGTRHNEKLFF
CDR3nt: TGTGCCAGCAGCGTAGCCGGGACCCGACATAATGAAAAACTGTTTTTT

v_gene: TRBV2
j_gene: TRBJ1-5
abundance: few
d_gene: .
CDR3aa: CASSEETGKPQHF
CDR3nt: TGTGCCAGCAGTGAAGAAACCGGGAAGCCCCAGCATTTT

v_gene: TRBV7-9
j_gene: TRBJ2-3
abundance: few
d_gene: TRBD1
CDR3aa: CASSSYDRAFKQYF
CDR3nt: TGTGCCAGCAGCTCGTATGACAGGGCTTTTAAGCAGTATTTT

v_gene: TRBV30
j_gene: TRBJ2-1
abundance: few
d_gene: .
CDR3aa: CAWSVGGGPLSEQFF
CDR3nt: TGTGCCTGGAGTGTTGGCGGAGGCCCTTTGAGTGAGCAGTTCTTC

v_gene: TRBV7-9
j_gene: TRBJ2-7
abundance: .
d_gene: .
CDR3aa: CASSLDTSEQYF
CDR3nt: TGTGCCAGCAGCTTAGATACTAGCGAGCAGTACTTC

v_gene: TRBV6-6
j_gene: TRBJ2-1
abundance: .
d_gene: .
CDR3aa: CASSMTRLRGNEQFF
CDR3nt: TGTGCCAGCAGTATGACGCGACTGCGGGGCAATGAGCAGTTCTTC

v_gene: TRBV5-1
j_gene: TRBJ1-1
abundance: .
d_gene: TRBD1
CDR3aa: CASSLEAGTVNTEAFF
CDR3nt: TGCGCCAGCAGCTTGGAGGCCGGGACAGTGAACACTGAAGCTTTCTTT

v_gene: TRBV29-1
j_gene: TRBJ1-5
abundance: .
d_gene: .
CDR3aa: CSVLEGYNQPQHF
CDR3nt: TGCAGCGTGCTTGAGGGGTATAACCAGCCCCAGCATTTT

v_gene: TRBV18
j_gene: TRBJ2-2
abundance: .
d_gene: .
CDR3aa: CASPIPGRNTGELFF
CDR3nt: TGTGCCAGCCCTATTCCCGGGCGGAACACCGGGGAGCTGTTTTTT

v_gene: TRBV29-1
j_gene: TRBJ1-1
abundance: few
d_gene: .
CDR3aa: CSGSQGGYTEAFF
CDR3nt: TGCAGCGGGTCACAGGGCGGATACACTGAAGCTTTCTTT

v_gene: TRBV6-1
j_gene: TRBJ1-1
abundance: many
d_gene: TRBD1
CDR3aa: CASSRGQTMNTEAFF
CDR3nt: TGTGCCAGCAGCCGGGGACAGACCATGAACACTGAAGCTTTCTTT

v_gene: TRBV7-9
j_gene: TRBJ1-1
abundance: few
d_gene: .
CDR3aa: CASSLLVWGEHTEAFF
CDR3nt: TGTGCCAGCAGCTTGCTGGTTTGGGGGGAACACACTGAAGCTTTCTTT

v_gene: TRBV5-1
j_gene: TRBJ2-4
abundance: .
d_gene: .
CDR3aa: CASSLDPDSSIQYF
CDR3nt: TGCGCCAGCAGCTTGGACCCGGACAGTTCCATTCAGTACTTC

v_gene: TRBV6-5
j_gene: TRBJ2-6
abundance: .
d_gene: TRBD1
CDR3aa: CASSYSGGTGGNVLTF
CDR3nt: TGTGCCAGCAGTTACTCCGGAGGGACAGGGGGCAACGTCCTGACTTTC

v_gene: TRBV14
j_gene: TRBJ2-3
abundance: many
d_gene: .
CDR3aa: CASSQDAGSTDTQYF
CDR3nt: TGTGCCAGCAGCCAAGATGCTGGGAGCACAGATACGCAGTATTTT

v_gene: TRBV6-5
j_gene: TRBJ1-2
abundance: few
d_gene: TRBD1
CDR3aa: CASSYTGDSGYTF
CDR3nt: TGTGCCAGCAGTTACACAGGGGACAGTGGCTACACCTTC

v_gene: TRBV5-4
j_gene: TRBJ2-1
abundance: few
d_gene: .
CDR3aa: CASSLAQKLYNEQFF
CDR3nt: TGTGCCAGCAGCTTGGCCCAAAAATTATACAATGAGCAGTTCTTC

v_gene: TRBV15
j_gene: TRBJ1-4
abundance: many
d_gene: .
CDR3aa: CATSRDLRDEKLFF
CDR3nt: TGTGCCACCAGCAGAGATCTCAGAGATGAAAAACTGTTTTTT

v_gene: TRBV6-6
j_gene: TRBJ1-1
abundance: few
d_gene: TRBD1
CDR3aa: CAIRPQRQGDTEAFF
CDR3nt: TGTGCCATCAGGCCCCAAAGACAGGGTGACACTGAAGCTTTCTTT

v_gene: TRBV7-9
j_gene: TRBJ2-1
abundance: .
d_gene: TRBD2
CDR3aa: CASSLASSGRVSYNEQFF
CDR3nt: TGTGCCAGCAGCTTAGCGTCTAGCGGGAGGGTATCCTACAATGAGCAGTTCTTC

v_gene: TRBV2
j_gene: TRBJ2-7
abundance: few
d_gene: .
CDR3aa: CASSEDRGQYF
CDR3nt: TGTGCCAGCAGTGAAGATCGAGGGCAGTACTTC

v_gene: TRBV5-1
j_gene: TRBJ2-3
abundance: few
d_gene: TRBD2
CDR3aa: CASSFSLLGRGTDTQYF
CDR3nt: TGCGCCAGCAGCTTCTCGCTTTTAGGGAGGGGCACAGATACGCAGTATTTT

v_gene: TRBV5-1
j_gene: TRBJ2-7
abundance: many
d_gene: .
CDR3aa: CASSLGDPRGGYEQYF
CDR3nt: TGCGCCAGCAGCTTGGGGGACCCTCGAGGTGGCTACGAGCAGTACTTC